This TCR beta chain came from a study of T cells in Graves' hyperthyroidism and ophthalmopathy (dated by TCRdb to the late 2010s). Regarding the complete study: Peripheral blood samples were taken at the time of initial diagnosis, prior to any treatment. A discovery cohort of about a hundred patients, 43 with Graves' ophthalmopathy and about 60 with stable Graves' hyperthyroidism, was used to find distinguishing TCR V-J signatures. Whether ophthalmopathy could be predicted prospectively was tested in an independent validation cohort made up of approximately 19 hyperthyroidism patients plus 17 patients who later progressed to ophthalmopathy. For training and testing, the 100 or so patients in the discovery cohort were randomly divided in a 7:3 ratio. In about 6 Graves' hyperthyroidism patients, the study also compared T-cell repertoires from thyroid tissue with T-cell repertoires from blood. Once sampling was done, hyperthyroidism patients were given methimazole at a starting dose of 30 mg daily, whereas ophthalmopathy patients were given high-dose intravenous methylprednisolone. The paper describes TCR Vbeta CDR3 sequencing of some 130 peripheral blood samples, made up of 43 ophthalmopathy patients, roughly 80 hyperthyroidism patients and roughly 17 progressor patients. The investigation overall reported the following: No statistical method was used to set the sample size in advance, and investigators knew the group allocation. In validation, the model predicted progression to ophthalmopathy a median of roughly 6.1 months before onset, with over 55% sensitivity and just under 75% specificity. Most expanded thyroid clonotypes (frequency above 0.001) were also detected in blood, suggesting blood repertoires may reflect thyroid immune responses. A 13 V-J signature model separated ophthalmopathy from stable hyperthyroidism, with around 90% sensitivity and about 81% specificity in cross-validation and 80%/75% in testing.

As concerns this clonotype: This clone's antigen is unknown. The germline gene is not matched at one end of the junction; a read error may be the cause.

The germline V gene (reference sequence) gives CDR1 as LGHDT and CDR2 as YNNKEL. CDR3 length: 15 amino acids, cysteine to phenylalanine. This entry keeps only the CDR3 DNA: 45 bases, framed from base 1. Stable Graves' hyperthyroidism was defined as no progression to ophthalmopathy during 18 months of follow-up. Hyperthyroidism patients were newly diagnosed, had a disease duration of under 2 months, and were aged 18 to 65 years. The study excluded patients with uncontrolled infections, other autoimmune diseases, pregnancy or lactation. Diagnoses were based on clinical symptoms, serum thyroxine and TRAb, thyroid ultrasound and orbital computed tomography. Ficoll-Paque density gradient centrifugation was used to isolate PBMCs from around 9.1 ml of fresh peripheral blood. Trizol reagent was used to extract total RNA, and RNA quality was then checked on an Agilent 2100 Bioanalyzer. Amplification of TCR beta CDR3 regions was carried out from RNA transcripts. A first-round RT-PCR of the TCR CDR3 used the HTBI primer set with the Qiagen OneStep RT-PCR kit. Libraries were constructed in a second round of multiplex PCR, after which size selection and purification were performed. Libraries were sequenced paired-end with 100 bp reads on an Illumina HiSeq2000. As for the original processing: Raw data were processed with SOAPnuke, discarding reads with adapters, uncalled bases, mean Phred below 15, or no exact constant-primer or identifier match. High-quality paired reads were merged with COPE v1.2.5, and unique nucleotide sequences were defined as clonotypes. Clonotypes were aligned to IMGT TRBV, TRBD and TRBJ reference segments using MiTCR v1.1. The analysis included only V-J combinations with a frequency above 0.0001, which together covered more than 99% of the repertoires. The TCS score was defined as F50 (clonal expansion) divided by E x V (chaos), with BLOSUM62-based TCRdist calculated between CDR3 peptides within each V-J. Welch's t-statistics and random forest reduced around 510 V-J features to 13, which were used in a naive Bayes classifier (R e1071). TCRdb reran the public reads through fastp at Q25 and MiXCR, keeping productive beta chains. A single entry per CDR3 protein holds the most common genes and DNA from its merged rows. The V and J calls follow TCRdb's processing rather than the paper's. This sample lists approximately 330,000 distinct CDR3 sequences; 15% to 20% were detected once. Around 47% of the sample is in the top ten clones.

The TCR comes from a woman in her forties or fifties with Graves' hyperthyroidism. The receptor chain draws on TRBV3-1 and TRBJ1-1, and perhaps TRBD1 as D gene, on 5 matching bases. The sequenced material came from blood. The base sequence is TGTGCCAGCAGCCAAGGCCGGGGACGGAACGCTGAAGCTTTCTTT. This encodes CASSQGRGRNAEAFF.